Sequencing of this T cell receptor (beta chain) was carried out in a study of blood T cells in healthy people across ages. The authors ran a second PCR of about 6 to 12 cycles using a sample-barcoded 5' primer and a J-beta primer mix. TCRdb processed the 5' RACE reads anew with MiXCR; each CDR3 protein has one entry. Here the sample spans some 560,000 distinct CDR3 sequences, around 27% being singletons. Germline CDR1 reads SGHRS; CDR2 reads YFSETQ. The CDR3 loop spans 15 amino acids. V lost 0 bases to trimming and J lost 5 bases, with 13 bases between them. This clonotype has a single count. A further study also used this sample, focusing on T cells of mothers and their children.

The sequence was collected from a boy between 2 and 10 years old in good health. V gene TRBV5-1 combines with J gene TRBJ2-3; D is unclear. The sequenced material came from blood. The CDR3: CASSLEGLKGDTQYF. CDR3 DNA: TGCGCCAGCAGCTTGGAAGGGCTTAAGGGAGATACGCAGTATTTT.